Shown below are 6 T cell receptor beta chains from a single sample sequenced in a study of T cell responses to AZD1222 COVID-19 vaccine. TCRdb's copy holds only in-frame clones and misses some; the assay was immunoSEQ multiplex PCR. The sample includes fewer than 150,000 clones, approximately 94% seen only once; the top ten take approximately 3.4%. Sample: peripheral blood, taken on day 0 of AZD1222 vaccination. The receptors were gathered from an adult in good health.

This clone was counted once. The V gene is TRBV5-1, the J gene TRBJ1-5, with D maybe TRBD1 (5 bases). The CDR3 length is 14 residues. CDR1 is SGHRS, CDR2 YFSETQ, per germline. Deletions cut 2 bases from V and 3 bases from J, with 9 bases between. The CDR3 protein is CASSFDSYNQPQHF. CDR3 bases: TGCGCCAGCAGCTTTGACAGCTACAATCAGCCCCAGCATTTT.

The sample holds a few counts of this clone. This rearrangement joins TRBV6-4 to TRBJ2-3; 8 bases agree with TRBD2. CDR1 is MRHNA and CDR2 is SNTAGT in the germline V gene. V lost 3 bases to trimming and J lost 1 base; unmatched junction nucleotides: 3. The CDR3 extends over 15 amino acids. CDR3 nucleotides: TGTGCCAGCAGTGAAGCGGGAGATGGCACAGATACGCAGTATTTT. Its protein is CASSEAGDGTDTQYF.

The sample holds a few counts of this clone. The CDR3 here is CASSPWSSSLEQYF. The CDR3 nucleotides are TGCGCCAGCAGCCCCTGGAGTAGCTCGCTGGAGCAGTACTTC. This sequence joins TRBV4-3 and TRBJ2-7; no clear D. Germline CDR1 and CDR2: LGHNA and YSLEER. The ends were cut back, 4 bases at V and 7 bases at J, with 17 bases in the middle. The CDR3 runs to 14 residues.

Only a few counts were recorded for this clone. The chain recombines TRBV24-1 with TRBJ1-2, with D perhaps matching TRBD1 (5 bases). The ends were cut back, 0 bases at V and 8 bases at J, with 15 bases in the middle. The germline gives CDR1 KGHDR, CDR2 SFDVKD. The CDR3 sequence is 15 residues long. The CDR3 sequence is CATSDLPGDQKGYTF. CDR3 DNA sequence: TGTGCCACCAGTGATTTGCCGGGGGATCAGAAAGGCTACACCTTC.

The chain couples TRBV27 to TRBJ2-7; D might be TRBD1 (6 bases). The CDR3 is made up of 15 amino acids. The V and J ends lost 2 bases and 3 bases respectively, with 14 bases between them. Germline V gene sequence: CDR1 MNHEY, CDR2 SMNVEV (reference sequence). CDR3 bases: TGTGCCAGCAGTTTAGGGGGCCAAATGTACTACGAGCAGTACTTC. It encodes CASSLGGQMYYEQYF.

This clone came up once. The CDR3 DNA follows: TGTGCCAGCAGTTGGGCATGGACTGAAGCTTTCTTT. Its protein is CASSWAWTEAFF. The chain employs TRBV12-3 or TRBV12-4 and TRBJ1-1, with D hard to call. The CDR3 contains 12 residues. V was shortened by 4 bases and J by 5 bases, with 8 bases between the two germline ends.